The rows below give T cell receptor beta chains drawn from one sample of a study of blood T cell repertoires in COVID-19. Profiling relied on immunoSEQ multiplex PCR, and the TCRdb table lists in-frame clones only, not all of them. The sample lists 250,000 or so clones, 85% to 90% occurring once. Sequenced input: peripheral blood. The receptor source for this set is a middle-aged woman who had recovered from COVID-19. CDR3s include the opening cysteine and the closing phenylalanine or tryptophan. Each record gives: clone size, V gene, J gene, D gene, CDR3 DNA, CDR3 protein. The D gene is left open where the match is weak. The listing skips clone size in some rows; elsewhere it reads once, few, many or a size class.

clone size: NA; V gene: TRBV6-1; J gene: TRBJ1-5; D gene: NA; CDR3 DNA: TGTGCCAGCAGTGAAGCCGCCTGGGGGGTGAGGGCCCAGCCCCAGCATTTT; CDR3 protein: CASSEAAWGVRAQPQHF
clone size: NA; V gene: TRBV27; J gene: TRBJ2-1; D gene: TRBD2; CDR3 DNA: TGTGCCAGCATAAGCGGGGGGCAGGGGGGTGAGCAGTTCTTC; CDR3 protein: CASISGGQGGEQFF
clone size: NA; V gene: TRBV24-1; J gene: TRBJ2-1; D gene: TRBD2; CDR3 DNA: TGTGCCACCAGTGACCACTCGGGACTAGTGAGTCTGAATGAGCAGTTCTTC; CDR3 protein: CATSDHSGLVSLNEQFF
clone size: NA; V gene: TRBV23-1; J gene: TRBJ2-1; D gene: NA; CDR3 DNA: TGCGCCCTGACAGGCCGCTCCTACAATGAGCAGTTCTTC; CDR3 protein: CALTGRSYNEQFF
clone size: NA; V gene: TRBV5-4; J gene: TRBJ2-2; D gene: TRBD2; CDR3 DNA: TGTGCCAGCAGCCCCCCGGGGGGCGGGGAGCTGTTTTTT; CDR3 protein: CASSPPGGGELFF
clone size: NA; V gene: TRBV30; J gene: TRBJ2-7; D gene: TRBD1; CDR3 DNA: TGTGCCTGCGGACAGGGGAATGGGCAGTACTTC; CDR3 protein: CACGQGNGQYF
clone size: NA; V gene: TRBV5-4; J gene: TRBJ1-2; D gene: TRBD1; CDR3 DNA: TGTGCCAGCAGCTTCCCGGACAGGTTAGGAGGCGGCTACACCTTC; CDR3 protein: CASSFPDRLGGGYTF
clone size: NA; V gene: TRBV18; J gene: TRBJ2-3; D gene: NA; CDR3 DNA: TGTGCCAGCTCACCAGGGGAGGCTTCCCCCCCGCAGTATTTT; CDR3 protein: CASSPGEASPPQYF
clone size: NA; V gene: TRBV15; J gene: TRBJ1-5; D gene: NA; CDR3 DNA: TGTGCCACCAGCAGAGACCCTGGCCTCAATCAGCCCCAGCATTTT; CDR3 protein: CATSRDPGLNQPQHF
clone size: NA; V gene: TRBV29-1; J gene: TRBJ1-1; D gene: NA; CDR3 DNA: TGCAGCATCCGGGACACCAGGCCCACTGAAGCTTTCTTT; CDR3 protein: CSIRDTRPTEAFF
clone size: NA; V gene: TRBV6-6; J gene: TRBJ2-2; D gene: NA; CDR3 DNA: TGTGCCAGCAGTTACCAGGGATTCGCGAACACCGGGGAGCTGTTTTTT; CDR3 protein: CASSYQGFANTGELFF
clone size: NA; V gene: TRBV5-4; J gene: TRBJ2-2; D gene: TRBD1; CDR3 DNA: TGTGCCAGCAGCCCGCCGACAGGGAGTGACGGGGAGCTGTTTTTT; CDR3 protein: CASSPPTGSDGELFF
clone size: NA; V gene: TRBV19; J gene: TRBJ1-6; D gene: NA; CDR3 DNA: TGTGCCAGTAGTAGCAACCCCGGGGGTTCACCCCTCCACTTT; CDR3 protein: CASSSNPGGSPLHF
clone size: NA; V gene: TRBV6-2/TRBV6-3; J gene: TRBJ2-3; D gene: TRBD2; CDR3 DNA: TGTGCCAGCAGCCGACTAGCGGGAGGGTTGGATACGCAGTATTTT; CDR3 protein: CASSRLAGGLDTQYF
clone size: NA; V gene: TRBV3-1/TRBV3-2; J gene: TRBJ1-2; D gene: NA; CDR3 DNA: TGTGCCAGCAGCCAAGTACGGCCAGGGGTGGCCGCTAACTATGGCTACACCTTC; CDR3 protein: CASSQVRPGVAANYGYTF
clone size: NA; V gene: TRBV10-3; J gene: TRBJ1-2; D gene: NA; CDR3 DNA: TGTGCCATCAGTGAGTCGGGAGGGGGCTATGGCTACACCTTC; CDR3 protein: CAISESGGGYGYTF
clone size: NA; V gene: TRBV18; J gene: TRBJ2-7; D gene: NA; CDR3 DNA: TGTGCCAGCTCACCACCGATCGGCTACGAGCAGTACTTC; CDR3 protein: CASSPPIGYEQYF
clone size: NA; V gene: TRBV7-9; J gene: TRBJ1-2; D gene: NA; CDR3 DNA: TGTGCCAGCAGCTCCTATTCCAGGGGCTACACCTTC; CDR3 protein: CASSSYSRGYTF
clone size: NA; V gene: TRBV9; J gene: TRBJ2-3; D gene: TRBD2; CDR3 DNA: TGTGCCAGCAGCGTACGGGCTAGCGGGAGGTTCGATACGCAGTATTTT; CDR3 protein: CASSVRASGRFDTQYF
clone size: NA; V gene: TRBV29-1; J gene: TRBJ1-4; D gene: TRBD1; CDR3 DNA: TGCAGCGTGCAACAGGGGGTTGTGGAAAAACTGTTTTTT; CDR3 protein: CSVQQGVVEKLFF
clone size: NA; V gene: TRBV19; J gene: TRBJ1-2; D gene: TRBD1; CDR3 DNA: TGTGCCAGTAGTACCTACAGGGGGCATTATGGCTACACCTTC; CDR3 protein: CASSTYRGHYGYTF
clone size: NA; V gene: TRBV6-6; J gene: TRBJ1-2; D gene: NA; CDR3 DNA: TGTGCCAGCAGTGCTCGTAGGGGGGGCTACACCTTC; CDR3 protein: CASSARRGGYTF
clone size: NA; V gene: TRBV27; J gene: TRBJ1-2; D gene: NA; CDR3 DNA: TGTGCCAGCAGTTTATCGGCGGGGTTATCCTATGGCTACACCTTC; CDR3 protein: CASSLSAGLSYGYTF
clone size: NA; V gene: TRBV5-1; J gene: TRBJ2-5; D gene: TRBD2; CDR3 DNA: TGCGCCAGCAGCCCAGTCTCTAGCGGGAACCGCCAAGAGACCCAGTACTTC; CDR3 protein: CASSPVSSGNRQETQYF
clone size: NA; V gene: TRBV20-1; J gene: TRBJ2-1; D gene: NA; CDR3 DNA: TGCAGTGCCGCAGGGAACAATGAGCAGTTCTTC; CDR3 protein: CSAAGNNEQFF
clone size: NA; V gene: TRBV29-1; J gene: TRBJ2-1; D gene: TRBD2; CDR3 DNA: TGCAGCGTTGTGGGGCTAGCGGACTTCAATGAGCAGTTCTTC; CDR3 protein: CSVVGLADFNEQFF
clone size: few; V gene: TRBV19; J gene: TRBJ1-3; D gene: NA; CDR3 DNA: TGTGCCAGTAGTCAACCTTTGCGGGTGTCGGGAAACACCATATATTTT; CDR3 protein: CASSQPLRVSGNTIYF
clone size: NA; V gene: TRBV18; J gene: TRBJ1-1; D gene: NA; CDR3 DNA: TGTGCCAGCTCACCGACAGGCAAAAGGGACACTGAAGCTTTCTTT; CDR3 protein: CASSPTGKRDTEAFF
clone size: once; V gene: TRBV5-4; J gene: TRBJ1-3; D gene: NA; CDR3 DNA: TGTGCCAGCAGCTTGGCCTTACAGGGAATCCGAAACACCATATATTTT; CDR3 protein: CASSLALQGIRNTIYF
clone size: NA; V gene: TRBV19; J gene: TRBJ2-1; D gene: TRBD2; CDR3 DNA: TGTGCCAGTAACCTCGGGACTACGGACAATGAGCAGTTCTTC; CDR3 protein: CASNLGTTDNEQFF
clone size: NA; V gene: TRBV11-1; J gene: TRBJ2-3; D gene: NA; CDR3 DNA: TGTGCCAGCAGTTTCAGACAGGGCACAGATACGCAGTATTTT; CDR3 protein: CASSFRQGTDTQYF
clone size: few; V gene: TRBV7-9; J gene: TRBJ1-5; D gene: NA; CDR3 DNA: TGTGCCAGCAGCTTAGGGGGGGGTCAGCCCCAGCATTTT; CDR3 protein: CASSLGGGQPQHF
clone size: NA; V gene: TRBV11-2; J gene: TRBJ2-1; D gene: TRBD1; CDR3 DNA: TGTGCCAGCAGCCACGCGGGACAGGGGAGGAATGAGCAGTTCTTC; CDR3 protein: CASSHAGQGRNEQFF
clone size: NA; V gene: TRBV9; J gene: TRBJ2-2; D gene: TRBD2; CDR3 DNA: TGTGCCAGCAGCCCACACCCGAGGACTAGCGGGAACACCGGGGAGCTGTTTTTT; CDR3 protein: CASSPHPRTSGNTGELFF
clone size: NA; V gene: TRBV2; J gene: TRBJ2-1; D gene: TRBD1; CDR3 DNA: TGTGCCAGCAGCGGCCCGGGACAGGGGGCAAATGAGCAGTTCTTC; CDR3 protein: CASSGPGQGANEQFF
clone size: NA; V gene: TRBV9; J gene: TRBJ2-1; D gene: NA; CDR3 DNA: TGTGCCAGCAGCGTAGGGGGCGGGGCCTACAATGAGCAGTTCTTC; CDR3 protein: CASSVGGGAYNEQFF
clone size: NA; V gene: TRBV11-1; J gene: TRBJ2-5; D gene: NA; CDR3 DNA: TGTGCCAGCAGCTTAGGCGGGACTGCACAAGAGACCCAGTACTTC; CDR3 protein: CASSLGGTAQETQYF
clone size: NA; V gene: TRBV6-1; J gene: TRBJ1-6; D gene: NA; CDR3 DNA: TGTGCCAGCAGTGAAGCGCCAGGCTATAATTCACCCCTCCACTTT; CDR3 protein: CASSEAPGYNSPLHF
clone size: NA; V gene: TRBV6-5; J gene: TRBJ1-5; D gene: NA; CDR3 DNA: TGTGCCAGCAGTTACTCCGGGGGGAGCAATCAGCCCCAGCATTTT; CDR3 protein: CASSYSGGSNQPQHF
clone size: NA; V gene: TRBV27; J gene: TRBJ1-3; D gene: NA; CDR3 DNA: TGTGCCAGCAGCCCATCGGGGGGAAACACCATATATTTT; CDR3 protein: CASSPSGGNTIYF
clone size: few; V gene: TRBV7-9; J gene: TRBJ2-3; D gene: TRBD2; CDR3 DNA: TGTGCCAGCAGCCCCGGGACTAGCGGCACAGATACGCAGTATTTT; CDR3 protein: CASSPGTSGTDTQYF
clone size: NA; V gene: TRBV18; J gene: TRBJ2-5; D gene: NA; CDR3 DNA: TGTGCCAGCTCACCAGGGGCAGGGGAGACCCAGTACTTC; CDR3 protein: CASSPGAGETQYF